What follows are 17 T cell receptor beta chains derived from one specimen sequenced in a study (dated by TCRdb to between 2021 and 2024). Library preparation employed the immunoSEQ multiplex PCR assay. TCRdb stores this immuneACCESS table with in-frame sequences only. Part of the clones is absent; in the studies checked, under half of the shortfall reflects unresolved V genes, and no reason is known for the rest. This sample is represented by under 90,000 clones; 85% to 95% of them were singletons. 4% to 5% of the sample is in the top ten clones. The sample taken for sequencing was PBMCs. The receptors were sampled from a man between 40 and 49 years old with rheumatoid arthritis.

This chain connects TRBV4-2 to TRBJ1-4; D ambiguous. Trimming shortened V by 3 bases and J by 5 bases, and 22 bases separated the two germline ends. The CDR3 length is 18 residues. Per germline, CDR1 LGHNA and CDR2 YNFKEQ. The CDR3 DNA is TGTGCCAGCAGCCACCGACATACCGATTATTTTCAGAATGAAAAACTGTTTTTT. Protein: CASSHRHTDYFQNEKLFF.

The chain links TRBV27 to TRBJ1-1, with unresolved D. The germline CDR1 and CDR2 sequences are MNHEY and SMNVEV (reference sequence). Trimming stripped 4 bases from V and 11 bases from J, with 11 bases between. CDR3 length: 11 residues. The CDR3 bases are TGTGCCAGCAGTTATGAGGGTTGGGCTTTCTTT. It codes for CASSYEGWAFF.

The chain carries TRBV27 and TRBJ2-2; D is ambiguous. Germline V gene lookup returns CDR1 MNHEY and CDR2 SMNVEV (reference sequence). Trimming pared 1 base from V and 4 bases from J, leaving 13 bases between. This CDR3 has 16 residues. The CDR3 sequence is CASSLYLTSSTGELFF. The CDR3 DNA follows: TGTGCCAGCAGTTTATATTTGACCTCGAGCACCGGGGAGCTGTTTTTT.

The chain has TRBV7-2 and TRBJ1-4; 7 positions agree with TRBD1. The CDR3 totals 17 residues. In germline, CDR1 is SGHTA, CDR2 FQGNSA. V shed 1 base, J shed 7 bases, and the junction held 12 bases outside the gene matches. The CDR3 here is CASSLGGRGRFGEKLFF. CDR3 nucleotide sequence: TGTGCCAGCAGCTTAGGGGGTAGGGGGCGTTTTGGTGAAAAACTGTTTTTT.

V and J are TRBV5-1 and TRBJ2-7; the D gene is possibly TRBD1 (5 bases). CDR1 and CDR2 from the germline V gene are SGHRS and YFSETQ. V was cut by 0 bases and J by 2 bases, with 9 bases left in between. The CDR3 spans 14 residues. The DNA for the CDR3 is TGCGCCAGCAGCTTGGGGACACCAGCCTACGAGCAGTACTTC. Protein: CASSLGTPAYEQYF.

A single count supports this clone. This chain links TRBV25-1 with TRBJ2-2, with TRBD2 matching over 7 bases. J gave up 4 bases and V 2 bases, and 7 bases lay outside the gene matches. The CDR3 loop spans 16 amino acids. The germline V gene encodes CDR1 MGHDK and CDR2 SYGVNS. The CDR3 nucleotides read TGTGCCAGCAGTGAAATAGGACTAGGGTCCACCGGGGAGCTGTTTTTT. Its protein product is CASSEIGLGSTGELFF.

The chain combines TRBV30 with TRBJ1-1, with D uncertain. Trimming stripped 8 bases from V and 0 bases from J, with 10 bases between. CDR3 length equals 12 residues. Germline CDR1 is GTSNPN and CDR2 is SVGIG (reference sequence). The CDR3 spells CARSRMNTEAFF. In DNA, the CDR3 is TGTGCCAGAAGCCGCATGAACACTGAAGCTTTCTTT.

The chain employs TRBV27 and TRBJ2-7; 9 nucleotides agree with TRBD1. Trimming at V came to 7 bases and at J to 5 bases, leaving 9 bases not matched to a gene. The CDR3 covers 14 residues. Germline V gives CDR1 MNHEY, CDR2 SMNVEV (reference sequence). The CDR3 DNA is TGTGCCAGCAACCTCGGGGACAGGGAGGACGAGCAGTACTTC. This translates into CASNLGDREDEQYF.

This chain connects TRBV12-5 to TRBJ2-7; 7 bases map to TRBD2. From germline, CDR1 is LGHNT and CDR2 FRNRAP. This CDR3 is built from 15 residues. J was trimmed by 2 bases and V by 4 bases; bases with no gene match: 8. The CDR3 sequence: CASGSDSGRTYEQYF. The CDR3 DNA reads TGTGCTAGTGGTTCGGATAGCGGGCGGACCTACGAGCAGTACTTC.

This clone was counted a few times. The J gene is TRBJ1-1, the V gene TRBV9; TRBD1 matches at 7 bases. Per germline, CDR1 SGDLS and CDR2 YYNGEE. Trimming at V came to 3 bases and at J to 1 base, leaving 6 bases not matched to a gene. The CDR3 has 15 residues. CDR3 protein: CASSAARTGNTEAFF. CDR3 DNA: TGTGCCAGCAGCGCCGCACGGACAGGGAACACTGAAGCTTTCTTT.

Here the CDR3 DNA reads TGTGCCATCTCTCTAGCGGGAGGGATTGATAATGAGCAGTTCTTC. This codes for CAISLAGGIDNEQFF. The chain links TRBV10-3 to TRBJ2-1; 12 nucleotides match TRBD2. Germline loops: CDR1 ENHRY, CDR2 SYGVKD. The CDR3 runs 15 residues. The V and J ends lost 8 bases and 7 bases, in that order; junction bases with no gene match: 9.

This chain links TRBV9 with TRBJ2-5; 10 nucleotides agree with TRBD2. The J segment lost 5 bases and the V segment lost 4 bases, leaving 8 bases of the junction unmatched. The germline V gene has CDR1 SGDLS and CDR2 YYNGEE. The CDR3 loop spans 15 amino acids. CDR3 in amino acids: CASSLSGGERETQYF. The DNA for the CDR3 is TGTGCCAGCAGCCTCAGCGGGGGGGAGAGGGAGACCCAGTACTTC.

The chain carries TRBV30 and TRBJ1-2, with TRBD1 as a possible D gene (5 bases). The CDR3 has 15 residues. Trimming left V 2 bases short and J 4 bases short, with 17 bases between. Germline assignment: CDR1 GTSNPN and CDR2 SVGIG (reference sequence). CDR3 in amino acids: CAWSTRGTTGYGYTF. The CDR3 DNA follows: TGTGCCTGGAGTACCCGGGGGACCACGGGCTATGGCTACACCTTC. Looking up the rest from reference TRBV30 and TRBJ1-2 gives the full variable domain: SQTIHQWPATLVQPVGSPLSLECTVEGTSNPNLYWYRQAAGRGLQLLFYSVGIGQISSEVPQNLSASRPQDRQFILSSKKLLLSDSGFYLCAWSTRGTTGYGYTFGSGTRLTVV.

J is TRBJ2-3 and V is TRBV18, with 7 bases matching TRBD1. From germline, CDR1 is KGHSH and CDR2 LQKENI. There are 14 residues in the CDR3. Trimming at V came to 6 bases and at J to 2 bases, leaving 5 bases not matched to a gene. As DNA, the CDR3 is TGTGCCAGCTCCAAGACAGGGACCACAGATACGCAGTATTTT. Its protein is CASSKTGTTDTQYF. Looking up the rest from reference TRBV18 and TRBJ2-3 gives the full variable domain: NAGVMQNPRHLVRRRGQEARLRCSPMKGHSHVYWYRQLPEEGLKFMVYLQKENIIDESGMPKERFSAEFPKEGPSILRIQQVVRGDSAAYFCASSKTGTTDTQYFGPGTRLTVL.

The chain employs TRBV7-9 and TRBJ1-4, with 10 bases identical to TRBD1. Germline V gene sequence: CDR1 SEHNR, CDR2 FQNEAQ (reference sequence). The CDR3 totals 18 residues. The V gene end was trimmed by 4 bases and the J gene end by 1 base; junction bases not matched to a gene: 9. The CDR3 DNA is TGTGCCAGCAGCTCCCCCGCCGGGACAGGGGAAACTAATGAAAAACTGTTTTTT. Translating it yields CASSSPAGTGETNEKLFF.

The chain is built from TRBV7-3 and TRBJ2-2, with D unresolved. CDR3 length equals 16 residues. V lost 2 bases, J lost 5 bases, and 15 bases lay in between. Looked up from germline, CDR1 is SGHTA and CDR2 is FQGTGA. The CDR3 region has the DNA TGTGCCAGCAGCTTATATAGCCCACGGTCAACCGGGGAGCTGTTTTTT. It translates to CASSLYSPRSTGELFF.

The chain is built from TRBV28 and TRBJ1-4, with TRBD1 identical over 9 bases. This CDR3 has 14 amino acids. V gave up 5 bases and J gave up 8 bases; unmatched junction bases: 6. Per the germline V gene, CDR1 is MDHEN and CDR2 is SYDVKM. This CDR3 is CASSKTGGGEKLFF. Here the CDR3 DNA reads TGTGCCAGCAGTAAGACAGGGGGGGGAGAAAAACTGTTTTTT.